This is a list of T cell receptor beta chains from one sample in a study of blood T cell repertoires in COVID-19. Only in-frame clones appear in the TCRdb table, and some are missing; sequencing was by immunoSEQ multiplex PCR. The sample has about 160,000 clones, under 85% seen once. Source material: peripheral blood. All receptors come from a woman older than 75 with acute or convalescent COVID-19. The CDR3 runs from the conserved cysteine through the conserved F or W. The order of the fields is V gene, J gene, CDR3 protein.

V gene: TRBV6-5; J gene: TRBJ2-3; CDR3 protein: CASIWEGTDTQYF
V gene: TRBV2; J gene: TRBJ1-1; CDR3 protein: CASSEAHTLFGFF
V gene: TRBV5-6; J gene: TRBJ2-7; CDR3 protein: CASSLWRDRTYEQYF
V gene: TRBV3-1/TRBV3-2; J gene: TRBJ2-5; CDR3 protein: CASSPQPTSGETQYF
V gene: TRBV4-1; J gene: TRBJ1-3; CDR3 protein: CASSHDPQNSGNTIYF
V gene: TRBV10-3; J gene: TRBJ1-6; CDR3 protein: CAIRGSGGDNSPLHF
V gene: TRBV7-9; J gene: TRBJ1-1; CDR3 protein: CASSWMGGAEAFF
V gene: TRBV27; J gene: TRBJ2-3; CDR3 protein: CASSLSWAAADTQYF
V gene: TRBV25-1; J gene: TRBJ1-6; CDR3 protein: CASARGQENSPLHF
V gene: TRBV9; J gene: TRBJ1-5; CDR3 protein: CASSVSSSGNQPQHF
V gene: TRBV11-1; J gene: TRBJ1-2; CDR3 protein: CASSLLGVNYGYTF
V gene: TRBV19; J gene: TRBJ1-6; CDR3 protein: CASRTGIRADSPLHF
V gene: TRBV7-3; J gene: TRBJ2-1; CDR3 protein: CASSRQMSSYNEQFF
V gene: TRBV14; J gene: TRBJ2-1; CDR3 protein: CASSPLVGGTHNEQFF
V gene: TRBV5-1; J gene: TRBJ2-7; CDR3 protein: CASSLGQGDHPEQYF
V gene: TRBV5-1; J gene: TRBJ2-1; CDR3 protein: CASSLAGEAFEQFF
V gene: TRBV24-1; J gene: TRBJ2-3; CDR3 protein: CATSGRSGTDTQYF
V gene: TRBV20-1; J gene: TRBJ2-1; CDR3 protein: CSAGLANEQFF
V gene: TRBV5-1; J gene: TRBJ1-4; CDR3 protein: CASSLTGEKLFF
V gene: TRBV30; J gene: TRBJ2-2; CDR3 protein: CAWAPLRGSRAGELFF
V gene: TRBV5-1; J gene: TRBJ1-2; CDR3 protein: CASSTDRGSYGYTF
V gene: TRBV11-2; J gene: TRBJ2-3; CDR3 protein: CASVAGGTDTQYF
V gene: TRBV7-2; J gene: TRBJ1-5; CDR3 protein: CASSQTGQGNQPQHF
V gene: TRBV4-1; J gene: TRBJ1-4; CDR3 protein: CASSQGDRVGEKLFF
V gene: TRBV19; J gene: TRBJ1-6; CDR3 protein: CASSITRDGDSPLHF
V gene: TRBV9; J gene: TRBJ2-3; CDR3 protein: CASSLGWGDNTDTQYF
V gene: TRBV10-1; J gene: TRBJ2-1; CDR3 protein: CASGTSGYNEQFF
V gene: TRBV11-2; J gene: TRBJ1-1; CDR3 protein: CASSLNPDPGSTEAFF
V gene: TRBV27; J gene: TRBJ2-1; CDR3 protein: CASSYSGDYNEQFF
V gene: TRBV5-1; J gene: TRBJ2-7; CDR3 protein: CASSLEQGFEQYF
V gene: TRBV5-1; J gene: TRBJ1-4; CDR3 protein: CASSRTGGEGEKLFF
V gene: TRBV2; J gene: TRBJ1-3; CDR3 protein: CASSEFRSGNTIYF
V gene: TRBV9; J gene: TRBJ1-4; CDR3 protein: CASSKDRGSANEKLFF
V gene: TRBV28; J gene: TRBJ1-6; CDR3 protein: CASSFDYKNSPLHF
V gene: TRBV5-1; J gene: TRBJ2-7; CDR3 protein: CASSLTGDYEQYF
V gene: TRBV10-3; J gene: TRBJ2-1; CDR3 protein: CAISESSGRVWFF
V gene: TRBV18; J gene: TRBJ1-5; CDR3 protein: CASSSQGGNQPQHF
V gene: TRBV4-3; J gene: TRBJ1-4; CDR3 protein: CASSQDQGDEKLFF
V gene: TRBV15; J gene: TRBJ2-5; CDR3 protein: CATSRGGSAGQETQYF
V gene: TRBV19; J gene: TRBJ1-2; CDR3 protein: CASSTGGWLYGYTF
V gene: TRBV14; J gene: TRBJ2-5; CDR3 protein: CASSQGLGETQYF
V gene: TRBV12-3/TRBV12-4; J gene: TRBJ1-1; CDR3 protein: CASGTGANTEAFF
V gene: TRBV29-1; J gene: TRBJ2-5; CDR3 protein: CSVGQGRQETQYF
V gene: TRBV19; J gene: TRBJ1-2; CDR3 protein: CASSFQGGLGYGYTF
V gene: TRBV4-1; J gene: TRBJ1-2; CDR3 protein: CASSHLGPTVSYGYTF
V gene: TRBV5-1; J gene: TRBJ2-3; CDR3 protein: CASSPADGGDTDTQYF
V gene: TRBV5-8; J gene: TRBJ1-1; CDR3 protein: CASSSIRVRSTEAFF
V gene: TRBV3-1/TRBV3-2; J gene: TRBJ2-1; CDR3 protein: CASSQERWRSSYNEQFF
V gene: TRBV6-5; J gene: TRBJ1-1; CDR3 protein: CASSYSGGDTEAFF
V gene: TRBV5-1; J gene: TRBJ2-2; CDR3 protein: CASSLQGADNTGELFF
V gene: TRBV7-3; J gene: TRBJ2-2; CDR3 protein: CASSPGGSAGELFF
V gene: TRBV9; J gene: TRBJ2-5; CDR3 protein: CASSPQPGSLETQYF
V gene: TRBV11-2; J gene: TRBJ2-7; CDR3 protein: CASSPRGGGWDEQYF
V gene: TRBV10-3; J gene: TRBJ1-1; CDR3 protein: CAISELTGVNTEAFF